This T cell receptor beta chain was captured in a study of T-cell memory formation after mild COVID-19. The CDR3 is made up of 13 amino acids. Trimming shortened V by 5 bases and J by 5 bases, and 12 bases separated the two germline ends. At least ten counts were recorded for this clonotype. The antigen is not known. Study conclusions and caveats: CD4+ bias marked clones expanding day 15 to 37, unlike balanced contracting clones.

From the 5' RACE reads, TCRdb called clonotypes with MiXCR, one entry per CDR3 protein. The data show roughly 130,000 distinct CDR3 sequences, about 6.5% seen once. The origin of this receptor is an adult woman who had mild COVID-19 (a few samples of this study predate the infection). Cell type and time point are not known. This chain uses TRBV12-3 or TRBV12-4 with TRBJ2-5; possible D gene TRBD1, 5 bases. Sequenced input: PBMCs or a T cell subset sorted from them (not recorded which). In DNA form, the CDR3 reads TGTGCCAGCAGTGGAAAAGGGGCCGAGACCCAGTACTTC. Amino acids: CASSGKGAETQYF.